The sample holds a few counts of the clone carrying this T cell receptor beta chain. Its cognate antigen is unknown. cDNA was made from around 0.5 ug RNA using alpha and beta constant primers. Separate chain-specific third strand synthesis with multiplexing indices produced the alpha and beta libraries. Via MiXCR, TCRdb re-called the 5' RACE reads, giving one row per CDR3 protein. The data hold about 6,500 distinct CDR3 sequences, with approximately 10% observed a single time. With 0 bases removed from V and 2 bases from J, the gap between germline ends came to 11 bases. This CDR3 is 15 amino acids long. The germline V gene encodes CDR1 GTSNPN and CDR2 SVGIG (reference sequence). The repertoire came from unfractionated whole blood and reflected all unsorted peripheral T cells. This record belongs to a study of HIV-infected patients and healthy controls. Study-level information: CD8 counts did not change consistently during early therapy; the CD4:CD8 ratio climbed slightly.

General study findings and limits: HIV-associated CDR3 frequencies dropped significantly during therapy; CMV-associated ones, mostly rising, changed nonsignificantly.

The clonotype comes from an adult with HIV infection. Material: blood, obtained before antiretroviral therapy. This sequence joins TRBV30 and TRBJ2-1; possibly TRBD1 for D (6 bases). The CDR3 sequence: CAWSVLDSTYNEQFF. The CDR3 DNA is TGTGCCTGGAGTGTATTGGACAGCACCTACAATGAGCAGTTCTTC.